One and the same sample provided the 16 T cell receptor beta chains below, sequenced in a study of blood T cell repertoires in COVID-19. Repertoires were generated with immunoSEQ multiplex PCR, while TCRdb's copy carries only in-frame clones and drops some. The top ten hold approximately 20% of the sample, which has 60,000 to 90,000 clones, 73% seen once. The source material was peripheral blood. The source is a man in his sixties with acute or convalescent COVID-19.

This chain joins TRBV11-3 and TRBJ2-3, with TRBD1 matching 8 bases. Unmatched junction bases numbered 10, after V lost 5 bases and J lost 0 bases. The germline V gene encodes CDR1 SGHNT and CDR2 YENEEA. The CDR3 has 17 amino acids. CDR3 loop: CASSAQPGGQSTDTQYF. The CDR3 DNA is TGTGCCAGCAGCGCCCAACCAGGGGGCCAGAGCACAGATACGCAGTATTTT.

The chain is built from TRBV20-1 and TRBJ2-1, with 11 bases that match TRBD2. The V gene end was trimmed by 3 bases and the J gene end by 7 bases; junction bases not matched to a gene: 11. The CDR3 runs to 16 residues. Germline-derived CDR1 and CDR2 are DFQATT and SNEGSKA (reference sequence). In DNA form, the CDR3 reads TGCAGTGCTAGTTCGGGACTAGCGGAGGTAGGGAATGAGCAGTTCTTC. Its protein is CSASSGLAEVGNEQFF.

The CDR3 DNA sequence: TGTGCCAGCAGTTTTTGGACAGGGAGGCCAGATACGCAGTATTTT. Its translation: CASSFWTGRPDTQYF. This chain uses TRBV27 with TRBJ2-3; 8 bases match TRBD1. The germline V gene has CDR1 MNHEY and CDR2 SMNVEV (reference sequence). V lost 3 bases, J lost 4 bases, and 6 bases stayed unmatched. CDR3 size: 15 residues.

This clone was recorded once. The DNA for the CDR3 is TGTGCCAGTAGAGCCCCGACAGGGGGTTTCACTGAAGCTTTCTTT. It codes for CASRAPTGGFTEAFF. V is TRBV19 and J is TRBJ1-1, with TRBD1 matching 9 bases. V lost 6 bases to trimming and J lost 4 bases; unmatched junction nucleotides: 9. Looked up from germline, CDR1 is LNHDA and CDR2 is SQIVND (reference sequence). CDR3 size: 15 residues.

The J gene is TRBJ2-3, the V gene TRBV2; D might be TRBD2 (6 bases). This CDR3 spans 14 amino acids. CDR1 and CDR2 from the germline V gene are SNHLY and FYNNEI. The V end was cut by 7 bases, the J end by 2 bases, with 13 bases between. The CDR3 loop reads CASKGRGNTDTQYF. CDR3 sequence (DNA): TGTGCCAGCAAGGGCCGGGGGAACACAGATACGCAGTATTTT.

Turning to this clone: This is likely a read error, given that the CDR3 carries no conserved phenylalanine or tryptophan at its end. The genes are TRBV10-1 and TRBJ1-2; D gene uncertain. CDR3 size: 18 residues. The germline V gene encodes CDR1 WNHNN and CDR2 SYGVQD (reference sequence). With 10 bases removed from V and 3 bases from J, the gap between germline ends came to 30 bases. CDR3 amino acids: CAISPSSPGTPRDYGYTL. In DNA form, the CDR3 reads TGCGCCATCTCCCCGTCCTCGCCGGGTACCCCCCGGGACTATGGCTACACCCTC.

The rearrangement uses TRBV28 and TRBJ2-3, with D tentatively TRBD2 (5 bases). In germline, CDR1 is MDHEN, CDR2 SYDVKM. Trimming took off 5 bases at V and 6 bases at J, with 18 bases between the two ends. The CDR3 has 15 residues. CDR3 in amino acids: CASSPLGRAVDTQYF. The CDR3 coding sequence is TGTGCCAGCAGTCCCCTAGGGAGAGCGGTGGATACGCAGTATTTT. The complete variable domain, with remaining parts taken from reference TRBV28 and TRBJ2-3, reads DVKVTQSSRYLVKRTGEKVFLECVQDMDHENMFWYRQDPGLGLRLIYFSYDVKMKEKGDIPEGYSVSREKKERFSLILESASTNQTSMYLCASSPLGRAVDTQYFGPGTRLTVL.

The V and J genes are TRBV7-9 and TRBJ2-1; perhaps TRBD2 as D (6 bases). Deletions cut 7 bases from V and 6 bases from J, with 19 bases between. From germline, CDR1 is SEHNR and CDR2 FQNEAQ (reference sequence). The CDR3 sequence is 15 residues long. CDR3 nucleotide sequence: TGTGCCAGCACCTACTACGGGGGTTCGGGCAATGAGCAGTTCTTC. Amino acids: CASTYYGGSGNEQFF.

The V and J genes are TRBV6-6 and TRBJ2-3; 9 bases map to TRBD1. The CDR3 runs 16 residues. The J segment lost 1 base and the V segment lost 5 bases, leaving 7 bases of the junction unmatched. Germline CDR1 and CDR2: MNHNY and SVGAGI (reference sequence). CDR3 DNA: TGTGCCAGCAGTCGAGGCCGGGACAGGGGCACAGATACGCAGTATTTT. Translating it yields CASSRGRDRGTDTQYF.

The chain carries TRBV6-5 and TRBJ2-2; the D gene is possibly TRBD1 (6 bases). The V gene's germline CDR1 is MNHEY and CDR2 SVGAGI. The ends were cut back, 6 bases at V and 6 bases at J, with 8 bases in the middle. The CDR3 has 12 amino acids. This CDR3 reads CASSWGPGELFF. In DNA form, the CDR3 reads TGTGCCAGCAGCTGGGGGCCCGGGGAGCTGTTTTTT.

The genes are TRBV11-2 and TRBJ2-5; D perhaps matches TRBD2 (6 bases). V shed 8 bases and J shed 0 bases, with 10 bases lying between them. CDR1 and CDR2 from the germline V gene are SGHAT and FQNNGV. This CDR3 has 13 residues. The DNA for the CDR3 is TGTGCCAGCGCCGGAGGGTACCAAGAGACCCAGTACTTC. It specifies CASAGGYQETQYF.

The chain links TRBV5-4 to TRBJ2-7; 10 bases agree with TRBD1. Losses at the gene ends were 3 bases for V and 3 bases for J; bases not matched to a gene: 0. CDR3 length: 13 residues. In germline, CDR1 is SGHNT, CDR2 YYREEE (reference sequence). The CDR3 coding sequence is TGTGCCAGCAGCTGGGACAGGGGCTACGAGCAGTACTTC. Protein: CASSWDRGYEQYF.

J is TRBJ2-1 and V is TRBV30; D is uncertain. V was cut by 2 bases and J by 3 bases, with 17 bases left in between. Looked up from germline, CDR1 is GTSNPN and CDR2 is SVGIG (reference sequence). The CDR3 loop spans 16 amino acids. The DNA for the CDR3 is TGTGCCTGGAGTCCACGGCCGTCGGCGGTCTACAATGAGCAGTTCTTC. Translated, it gives CAWSPRPSAVYNEQFF.

The chain links TRBV19 to TRBJ2-1, with TRBD1 matching over 7 bases. The V gene's germline CDR1 is LNHDA and CDR2 SQIVND (reference sequence). V lost 7 bases, J lost 4 bases, and 13 bases stayed unmatched. The CDR3 totals 16 residues. In nucleotides, the CDR3 is TGTGCCAGTACTCATCAAGGGGGCAGAAAATACAATGAGCAGTTCTTC. As protein: CASTHQGGRKYNEQFF.

The chain recombines TRBV29-1 with TRBJ2-7; 9 bases map to TRBD1. This CDR3 region has 14 residues. J gave up 9 bases and V 1 base, and 10 bases lay outside the gene matches. CDR1 and CDR2 (germline): SQVTM, ANQGSEA. CDR3 residues: CSVEVPGQGVAQYF. For the CDR3, the DNA is TGCAGCGTTGAAGTTCCGGGACAGGGTGTGGCGCAGTACTTC.

The V and J genes are TRBV24-1 and TRBJ2-1; D is possibly TRBD2 (6 bases). This CDR3 has 18 residues. Germline CDR1 is KGHDR and CDR2 is SFDVKD. The ends were cut back, 3 bases at V and 3 bases at J, with 20 bases in the middle. In DNA form, the CDR3 reads TGTGCCACCAGTGATCCGTCCCGGGACTCGGAACACTACAATGAGCAGTTCTTC. Its translation is CATSDPSRDSEHYNEQFF.